The following is a T cell receptor (beta chain) sequence with its context. No antigen is known for it. Trimming at V came to 6 bases and at J to 2 bases, leaving 4 bases not matched to a gene. The CDR3 contains 14 residues. The V gene's germline CDR1 is SGHTA and CDR2 FQGNSA. The data were taken from a study of cytomegalovirus exposure and HLA in healthy donors. Study results and caveats: In a later analysis, parvovirus B19, influenza, CMV and Epstein-Barr virus appeared linked to several top co-occurrence clusters.

Amplification used 60 Vbeta primers and 13 Jbeta primers. Using immunoSEQ multiplex PCR, the repertoire was profiled, and TCRdb retains in-frame clones only, with some absent. In total, the table holds 68,000 or so clones. The sample consisted of PBMCs. This chain links TRBV7-2 with TRBJ1-2; 9 bases line up with TRBD1. The receptor was isolated from a female donor in good health and CMV-seropositive. Here the CDR3 reads CASRQTGGNYGYTF. DNA of the CDR3: TGTGCCAGCAGACAGACAGGGGGAAACTATGGCTACACCTTC. Full variable domain (outside the CDR3, taken from reference TRBV7-2 and TRBJ1-2): GAGVSQSPSNKVTEKGKDVELRCDPISGHTALYWYRQSLGQGLEFLIYFQGNSAPDKSGLPSDRFSAERTGGSVSTLTIQRTQQEDSAVYLCASRQTGGNYGYTFGSGTRLTVV.